This T cell receptor (beta chain) was sequenced in a study of T cells in Graves' hyperthyroidism and ophthalmopathy (dated by TCRdb to the late 2010s). Background for the entire study: Peripheral blood samples were taken at the time of initial diagnosis, prior to any treatment. TCR Vbeta CDR3 sequencing of approximately 140 peripheral blood samples (roughly 43 ophthalmopathy, about 80 hyperthyroidism and around 17 progressor patients) is reported in the paper. Following sampling, methimazole starting at 30 mg daily was given to hyperthyroidism patients, and high-dose intravenous methylprednisolone was given to ophthalmopathy patients. In addition, the study compared T-cell repertoires in thyroid tissue and in blood from about six Graves' hyperthyroidism patients. To identify distinguishing TCR V-J signatures, a discovery cohort of about 95 patients was used, comprising some 45 with Graves' ophthalmopathy and 57 with stable Graves' hyperthyroidism. The 100 discovery patients were divided at random into training and test sets in a 7:3 ratio. Whether ophthalmopathy could be predicted prospectively was tested in an independent validation cohort made up of 18 to 20 hyperthyroidism patients plus 17 patients who later progressed to ophthalmopathy.

The hyperthyroidism patients were between 18 and 65 years old and newly diagnosed, with a disease duration of less than 2 months. Patients with uncontrolled infections, other autoimmune diseases, pregnancy or lactation were excluded. Diagnoses were based on clinical symptoms, serum thyroxine and TRAb, thyroid ultrasound and orbital computed tomography. Blood from progressor patients was drawn when they were first diagnosed with hyperthyroidism, before any ophthalmopathy symptoms appeared. Ficoll-Paque density gradient centrifugation was used to isolate PBMCs from approximately 10 ml of fresh peripheral blood. Progressor patients were initially diagnosed with Graves' hyperthyroidism and developed ophthalmopathy during follow-up. Trizol reagent was used to extract total RNA, and RNA quality was then checked on an Agilent 2100 Bioanalyzer. This clonotype was picked up many times. Its antigen has not been determined. Base qualities were left out, and no much larger clone turns up one base away.

The cysteine opens and the phenylalanine closes a CDR3 of 13 amino acids. The sequence is cut down to CDR3 DNA, 39 bases in frame from base 1. From the germline V gene, CDR1 is SGHNT and CDR2 is YENEEA. Relative to germline, V is missing 4 bases and J is missing 7 bases, with 4 bases of the junction outside any gene match. The TCR beta CDR3 regions were amplified from RNA transcripts. A first-round RT-PCR of the TCR CDR3 used the HTBI primer set with the Qiagen OneStep RT-PCR kit. Libraries were constructed in a second round of multiplex PCR, after which size selection and purification were carried out. Libraries were sequenced paired-end with 100 bp reads on an Illumina HiSeq2000. As for the authors' bioinformatics: Raw data were processed with SOAPnuke, discarding reads with adapters, uncalled bases, mean Phred below 15, or no exact constant-primer or identifier match. COPE v1.2.5 was used to merge the high-quality paired reads, and each unique nucleotide sequence was defined as a clonotype. MiTCR v1.1 was used to align clonotypes to the IMGT TRBV, TRBD and TRBJ reference segments. Only V-J combinations with frequency above 0.0001, covering about 99% of repertoires, were analysed. The TCS score was defined as F50 (clonal expansion) divided by E x V (chaos), with BLOSUM62-based TCRdist calculated between CDR3 peptides within each V-J. Welch's t-statistics and random forest reduced 514 V-J features to 13, which were used in a naive Bayes classifier (R e1071). TCRdb took the public reads, trimmed them with fastp at Q25, ran MiXCR for clone calling and kept in-frame beta chains. Every CDR3 protein is listed once, alongside the most common genes and DNA of its rows. These V and J calls originate from TCRdb's pipeline instead of the authors' own analysis. The sample table lists a few hundred thousand distinct CDR3 sequences, approximately 14% of them with a count of one. The ten largest clones add up to almost 6% of the sample.

The investigation overall reported the following: No statistical method was used to set the sample size in advance, and investigators knew the group allocation. In validation, the model predicted progression to ophthalmopathy with approximately 70% sensitivity and approximately 78% specificity, a median of around six months before onset. A 13 V-J signature model separated ophthalmopathy from stable hyperthyroidism, with about 88% sensitivity and roughly 84% specificity in cross-validation and 80%/75% in testing. Most expanded thyroid clonotypes (frequency above 0.001) were also detected in blood, suggesting blood repertoires may reflect thyroid immune responses.

This clonotype originated in a woman aged 30 to 39 with Graves' hyperthyroidism that later progressed to Graves' ophthalmopathy. Recombination linked TRBV11-3 to TRBJ1-2, with 9 bases in between that match TRBD1. Material: blood. The CDR3 protein sequence reads: CASSSGTGTGYTF. The DNA sequence reads TGTGCCAGCAGCTCCGGGACAGGGACTGGCTACACCTTC. Supplemented by the reference TRBV11-3 and TRBJ1-2 proteins around the CDR3, the complete variable domain is EAGVVQSPRYKIIEKKQPVAFWCNPISGHNTLYWYLQNLGQGPELLIRYENEEAVDDSQLPKDRFSAERLKGVDSTLKIQPAELGDSAVYLCASSSGTGTGYTFGSGTRLTVV.